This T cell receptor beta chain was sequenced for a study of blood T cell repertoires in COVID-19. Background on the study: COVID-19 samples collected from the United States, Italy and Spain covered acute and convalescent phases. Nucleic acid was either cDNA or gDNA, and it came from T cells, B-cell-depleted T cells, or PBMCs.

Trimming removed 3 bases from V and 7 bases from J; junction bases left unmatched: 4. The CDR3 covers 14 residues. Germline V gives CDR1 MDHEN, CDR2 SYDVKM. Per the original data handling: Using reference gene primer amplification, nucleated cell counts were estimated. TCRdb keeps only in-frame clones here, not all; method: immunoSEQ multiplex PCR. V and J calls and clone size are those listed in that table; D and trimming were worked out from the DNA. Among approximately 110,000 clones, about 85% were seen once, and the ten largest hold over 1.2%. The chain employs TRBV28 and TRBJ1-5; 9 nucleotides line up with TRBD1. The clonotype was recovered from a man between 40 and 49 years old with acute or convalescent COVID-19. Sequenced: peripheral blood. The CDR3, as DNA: TGTGCCAGCAGTTTGGGGACAGGGAACCAGCCCCAGCATTTT. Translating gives CASSLGTGNQPQHF.